These 32 T cell receptor beta chains originate from one sample sequenced in a study of T cells in Graves' hyperthyroidism and ophthalmopathy. RNA transcripts were the template for amplifying TCR beta CDR3 regions. HTBI primers drove first-round RT-PCR of the TCR CDR3. Each CDR3 protein gets one entry after TCRdb re-called the multiplex PCR reads with MiXCR. In the table there are approximately 600,000 distinct CDR3 sequences, roughly 14% of which are singletons. Sequencing input: blood. The receptors shown here come from a woman aged 35 to 49 with Graves' ophthalmopathy.

This clonotype was seen many times. V gene TRBV28 combines with J gene TRBJ2-5, with 12 nucleotides matching TRBD1. The V gene's germline CDR1 is MDHEN and CDR2 SYDVKM. The CDR3 is 15 amino acids. The ends lost 6 bases at V and 5 bases at J; junction bases unmatched: 7. Here the CDR3 reads CASSPGTGGAETQYF. The DNA for the CDR3 is TGTGCCAGCAGCCCCGGGACAGGGGGCGCGGAGACCCAGTACTTC.

This clonotype was counted at least ten times. The genes are TRBV28 and TRBJ2-6; D tentatively reads TRBD1 or TRBD2 (5 bases each). Trimming left V 2 bases short and J 1 base short, with 9 bases between. This CDR3 contains 16 residues. Germline assignment: CDR1 MDHEN and CDR2 SYDVKM. The CDR3 reads CASSLARESGANVLTF. The CDR3 DNA sequence: TGTGCCAGCAGTTTAGCCAGGGAGTCTGGGGCCAACGTCCTGACTTTC.

This clonotype has more than one count but fewer than ten. The chain links TRBV19 to TRBJ2-2; tentative D call: TRBD1 (5 bases). V dropped 3 bases and J dropped 7 bases, with 6 bases sitting between them. Germline V CDR1 and CDR2: LNHDA, SQIVND (reference sequence). This CDR3 is 12 amino acids long. CDR3 sequence: CASSMQGGELFF. The CDR3 region has the DNA TGTGCCAGTAGTATGCAGGGCGGGGAGCTGTTTTTT.

The chain joins TRBV20-1 to TRBJ1-1; D unclear. CDR3 length: 17 residues. V lost 0 bases and J lost 0, with 17 bases in between. Germline CDR1 reads DFQATT; CDR2 reads SNEGSKA (reference sequence). This CDR3 reads CSARDLSRKLVNTEAFF. The CDR3 DNA follows: TGCAGTGCTAGAGATTTATCCAGAAAACTCGTGAACACTGAAGCTTTCTTT.

This clonotype appeared many times. The rearrangement uses TRBV12-3 or TRBV12-4 and TRBJ2-2; D is perhaps TRBD1 (5 bases). Trimming pared 10 bases from V and 6 bases from J, leaving 18 bases between. This CDR3 contains 14 residues. CDR3 region: CATDQGISSGELFF. The CDR3 region has the DNA TGTGCCACCGACCAGGGAATTTCGTCCGGGGAGCTGTTTTTT.

This clonotype has at least ten counts. The DNA for the CDR3 is TGTGCCAGCAGTGAAAGGACAGGGGATGGCTACACCTTC. It is translated as CASSERTGDGYTF. The chain links TRBV6-1 to TRBJ1-2; 9 nucleotides match TRBD1. Trimming cost V 2 bases and J 6 bases; bases outside gene matches: 1. The length of the CDR3 is 13 residues. Germline CDR1 is MNHNS and CDR2 is SASEGT.

This clonotype was recorded at least ten times. The chain combines TRBV10-3 with TRBJ1-1; D gene uncertain. V lost 4 bases, J lost 5 bases, and 14 bases lay in between. The V gene's germline CDR1 is ENHRY and CDR2 SYGVKD. The CDR3 has 14 residues. The CDR3 DNA reads as TGTGCCATCAGTGGCGCGGGCCAGAGGACTGAAGCTTTCTTT. This sequence encodes CAISGAGQRTEAFF.

Many counts were recorded for this clonotype. The chain combines TRBV29-1 with TRBJ2-2, with 8 bases matching TRBD2. Germline lookup yields CDR1 SQVTM and CDR2 ANQGSEA. The length of the CDR3 is 13 residues. With 6 bases clipped from V and 6 bases from J, the junction kept 6 bases outside the gene matches. In DNA, the CDR3 is TGCAGCGTGGTAGCGGGATGGGCCGGGGAGCTGTTTTTT. It yields the protein CSVVAGWAGELFF.

This clonotype has more than one count but fewer than ten. The chain employs TRBV20-1 and TRBJ1-5, with TRBD1 as a possible D gene (5 bases). Trimming took off 6 bases at V and 7 bases at J, with 16 bases between the two ends. Germline CDR1 reads DFQATT; CDR2 reads SNEGSKA (reference sequence). CDR3 length: 13 residues. The CDR3 DNA follows: TGCAGTGCCCCCTTAGGGGTCGGCCAGCCCCAGCATTTT. It is translated as CSAPLGVGQPQHF.

This clonotype has ten or more counts. The gene calls are TRBV6-1 and TRBJ2-7; D gene uncertain. This CDR3 contains 13 residues. Trimming took 11 bases from V and 7 from J, leaving 21 bases between them. Germline loops: CDR1 MNHNS, CDR2 SASEGT. DNA for the CDR3: TGTGCCTCCGCTGTGTTGGAGTCCGGGGAGCAGTACTTC. Translation gives CASAVLESGEQYF.

In its sample, this clonotype was seen a few times. The rearrangement links TRBV7-2 to TRBJ2-2; unclear D gene. This CDR3 has 13 residues. Germline V gene lookup returns CDR1 SGHTA and CDR2 FQGNSA. V lost 5 bases, J lost 5 bases, and 9 bases lay in between. The CDR3 DNA follows: TGTGCCAGCAGCCGTGGAGCGACCGGGGAGCTGTTTTTT. This translates into CASSRGATGELFF.

There are many counts of this clonotype. The chain uses TRBV6-5 and TRBJ2-5; no reliable D call. The CDR3 has 13 amino acids. CDR1 and CDR2 from the germline V gene are MNHEY and SVGAGI. With 2 bases removed from V and 3 bases from J, the gap between germline ends came to 7 bases. CDR3 amino acids: CASSYDPEETQYF. The CDR3, as DNA: TGTGCCAGCAGTTACGACCCGGAAGAGACCCAGTACTTC.

This clonotype was recorded at least ten times. This sequence joins TRBV6-5 and TRBJ2-5; D not resolved. CDR3 length: 15 amino acids. Per germline, CDR1 MNHEY and CDR2 SVGAGI. The V end was cut by 0 bases, the J end by 4 bases, with 12 bases between. The CDR3 reads CASSYSLDPRETQYF. The CDR3 bases are TGTGCCAGCAGTTACTCGCTGGACCCCCGAGAGACCCAGTACTTC.

This clonotype appeared many times. The rearrangement joins TRBV20-1 to TRBJ2-7; 8 bases line up with TRBD2. V lost 0 bases, J lost 2 bases, and 9 bases stayed unmatched. CDR1 and CDR2 from the germline V gene are DFQATT and SNEGSKA (reference sequence). CDR3 length: 16 amino acids. The DNA of the CDR3 is TGCAGTGCTAGAGATCTCACTAGCGGAAGCGCCTACGAGCAGTACTTC. The encoded protein is CSARDLTSGSAYEQYF.

This clonotype was counted between two and nine times. V usage is TRBV6-2 or TRBV6-3 and J usage is TRBJ2-2, with 12 bases fitting TRBD2. Germline lookup yields CDR1 MNHEY and CDR2 SVGEGT. The CDR3 loop spans 16 amino acids. Losses at the gene ends were 8 bases for V and 4 bases for J; bases not matched to a gene: 8. DNA for the CDR3: TGTGCCAGCGAGAGACTAGCGGGAGTGCGCACCGGGGAGCTGTTTTTT. This translates into CASERLAGVRTGELFF.

DNA for the CDR3: TGTGCCAGCAGCCAAGATCTCAATGAGTGGAACTATGGCTACACCTTC. It codes for CASSQDLNEWNYGYTF. The genes are TRBV4-2 and TRBJ1-2; D remains ambiguous. The CDR3 length is 16 residues. The V end was cut by 0 bases, the J end by 2 bases, with 13 bases between. Germline values: CDR1 LGHNA, CDR2 YNFKEQ.

This clonotype was seen at least ten times. The genes are TRBV12-3 or TRBV12-4 and TRBJ1-1, with TRBD1 matching over 10 bases. The CDR3 runs to 21 residues. The ends lost 3 bases at V and 2 bases at J; junction bases unmatched: 21. The CDR3 protein is CASSFLVGPGTGEGRNTEAFF. The CDR3 region has the DNA TGTGCCAGCAGTTTCTTGGTTGGGCCCGGGACAGGGGAGGGAAGAAACACTGAAGCTTTCTTT.

This clonotype has more than one count but fewer than ten. The rearrangement joins TRBV29-1 to TRBJ2-5; possible D gene TRBD2, 5 bases. CDR3 size: 13 residues. CDR1 SQVTM and CDR2 ANQGSEA come from the germline V gene. V gave up 1 base and J gave up 7 bases, with 13 bases separating them. CDR3 region: CSVEAGISGTQYF. Written as DNA, the CDR3 is TGCAGCGTTGAAGCGGGAATAAGCGGGACCCAGTACTTC.

This clonotype was seen repeatedly, ten times or more. This rearrangement joins TRBV27 to TRBJ2-5; 7 bases agree with TRBD2. This CDR3 is 14 amino acids long. Per germline, CDR1 MNHEY and CDR2 SMNVEV (reference sequence). With 5 bases clipped from V and 3 bases from J, the junction kept 6 bases outside the gene matches. The CDR3 DNA sequence: TGTGCCAGCAGTCGGCGCGCGGGAGAAGAGACCCAGTACTTC. It encodes CASSRRAGEETQYF.

This clonotype was seen many times. The chain joins TRBV6-2 or TRBV6-3 to TRBJ2-6; D remains unclear. The V gene's germline CDR1 is MNHEY and CDR2 SVGEGT. Between the trimmed V and J ends, which lost 6 bases and 0 bases, there was a span of 9 bases. There are 15 residues in the CDR3. In nucleotides, the CDR3 is TGTGCCAGCAGGGTTCCCTACTCTGGGGCCAACGTCCTGACTTTC. Residues: CASRVPYSGANVLTF.

This clonotype was found many times. The chain recombines TRBV6-2 or TRBV6-3 with TRBJ2-7, with 13 positions matching TRBD2. The CDR3 is 19 amino acids. The germline CDR1 and CDR2 sequences are MNHEY and SVGEGT. V dropped 0 bases and J dropped 2; count of bases not matched to a gene: 10. The CDR3 nucleotides read TGTGCCAGCAGTTACTCTCGTCCGTGGGGGACTAGCGGGACCTACGAGCAGTACTTC. This sequence encodes CASSYSRPWGTSGTYEQYF.

The CDR3 protein is CASSQSTGSQATF. CDR3 coding DNA: TGTGCCAGCAGCCAATCGACAGGGAGTCAGGCCACCTTC. This chain connects TRBV3-1 to TRBJ1-2, with 7 bases lining up with TRBD1. The CDR3 consists of 13 residues. With 2 bases clipped from V and 13 bases from J, the junction kept 10 bases outside the gene matches. In germline, CDR1 is LGHDT, CDR2 YNNKEL (reference sequence).

This clonotype was recorded a few times. CDR3 loop: CASSLLEGASIGYEQYF. The CDR3 DNA is TGTGCCAGCAGCCTCCTCGAGGGGGCTAGCATCGGCTACGAGCAGTACTTC. This chain uses TRBV7-6 with TRBJ2-7, with TRBD1 matching over 7 bases. V lost 5 bases, J lost 3 bases, and 16 bases stayed unmatched. CDR3 size: 17 residues. Per the germline V gene, CDR1 is SGHVS and CDR2 is FNYEAQ.

The table lists this clonotype with many counts. This chain connects TRBV11-1 to TRBJ2-7, with TRBD2 as a possible D gene (5 bases). The germline V and J ends were trimmed by 6 bases and 2 bases, with 14 bases remaining between them. The CDR3 sequence is 14 residues long. Looked up from germline, CDR1 is SGHAT and CDR2 is FQDESV (reference sequence). CDR3 protein: CASRPDTGTYEQYF. CDR3 bases: TGTGCCAGCAGACCCGATACGGGAACCTACGAGCAGTACTTC.

V and J are TRBV6-1 and TRBJ1-1; D possibly corresponds to TRBD1 (5 bases). This CDR3 is built from 14 residues. Germline loops: CDR1 MNHNS, CDR2 SASEGT. Trimming stripped 2 bases from V and 0 bases from J, with 7 bases between. The CDR3 DNA sequence: TGTGCCAGCAGTGAAAGACAGATGAACACTGAAGCTTTCTTT. This gives the protein CASSERQMNTEAFF.

J is TRBJ1-2 and V is TRBV19; D might be TRBD1 (6 bases). The length of the CDR3 is 17 residues. Germline CDR1 and CDR2: LNHDA and SQIVND (reference sequence). Trimming took 4 bases from V and 2 from J, leaving 20 bases between them. The DNA of the CDR3 is TGTGCCAGTAGTAGGATAAGCCAGGGGTCCCTAAACTATGGCTACACCTTC. This sequence encodes CASSRISQGSLNYGYTF.

This clonotype occurred many times. The chain has TRBV7-2 and TRBJ2-7, with 9 bases that match TRBD2. Germline CDR1 SGHTA, CDR2 FQGNSA. The length of the CDR3 is 17 residues. V gave up 2 bases and J gave up 6 bases; unmatched junction bases: 14. The CDR3: CASSLILGTSQGSEQYF. CDR3 bases: TGTGCCAGCAGCTTAATTTTAGGGACTAGCCAGGGGAGCGAGCAGTACTTC.

This clonotype was detected many times. The chain couples TRBV27 to TRBJ2-7, with 8 bases fitting TRBD1. The CDR3 contains 17 residues. V shed 6 bases and J 3 bases; nucleotides not matched to a gene: 16. Germline lookup yields CDR1 MNHEY and CDR2 SMNVEV (reference sequence). The CDR3 region is CASSPLQTGEDLYEQYF. The CDR3 nucleotides are TGTGCCAGCAGCCCCCTCCAGACAGGGGAGGACCTCTACGAGCAGTACTTC.

This clonotype was counted at least ten times. This chain connects TRBV20-1 to TRBJ2-7; 14 nucleotides match TRBD2. The CDR3 loop spans 14 amino acids. Germline V gives CDR1 DFQATT, CDR2 SNEGSKA (reference sequence). V lost 6 bases and J lost 4; bases outside the gene matches: 5. CDR3 sequence (DNA): TGCAGTGCCTTAGGACTAGCGGGAGGTTACGAGCAGTACTTC. Translating gives CSALGLAGGYEQYF.

This clonotype came up many times. The gene calls are TRBV27 and TRBJ2-7, with D perhaps TRBD1 (5 bases). The V end lost 3 bases, the J end lost 0 bases, and 12 bases lay between the germline ends. Germline V CDR1 and CDR2: MNHEY, SMNVEV (reference sequence). The CDR3 is 15 residues long. CDR3 DNA: TGTGCCAGCAGTTTCGACAGTACCTACTCCTACGAGCAGTACTTC. It encodes CASSFDSTYSYEQYF.

This clonotype was seen ten or more times. The V gene is TRBV28, the J gene TRBJ2-5, with D possibly matching TRBD1 (5 bases). The CDR3 runs 13 residues. V was pared by 2 bases and J by 9 bases, with 13 bases between. Germline V CDR1 and CDR2: MDHEN, SYDVKM. The CDR3 spells CASSLGAPVAQYF. The CDR3 DNA sequence: TGTGCCAGCAGTTTAGGGGCCCCCGTGGCCCAGTACTTC. The complete variable domain, with remaining parts taken from reference TRBV28 and TRBJ2-5, reads DVKVTQSSRYLVKRTGEKVFLECVQDMDHENMFWYRQDPGLGLRLIYFSYDVKMKEKGDIPEGYSVSREKKERFSLILESASTNQTSMYLCASSLGAPVAQYFGPGTRLLVL.

This clonotype was recorded a few times. The CDR3 region has the DNA TGCGCCAGCAGCCATTACGGGACAGATAATTCACCCCTCCACTTT. This codes for CASSHYGTDNSPLHF. The genes are TRBV4-1 and TRBJ1-6, with TRBD1 identical over 7 bases. Trimming took 3 bases from V and 5 from J; bases not matched to a gene: 4. Germline assignment: CDR1 MGHRA and CDR2 YSYEKL. CDR3 size: 15 residues.